One and the same sample provided the 9 T cell receptor beta chains below, sequenced in a study of T cell clonotyping in hematopoietic cell transplantation. The time point: recipient sample about 28 days before transplant, after cytoreduction. Profiled with immunoSEQ multiplex PCR; TCRdb holds only in-frame clones, not every one. The sample shows roughly 30,000 clones, around 93% of them seen only once. The sample here was peripheral blood mononuclear cells, taken before stem cell transplant. All receptors derive from a man in his fifties with acute myeloid leukemia. Some clones in this sample may be carry-over from other donors' samples.

This clone showed up just once. The CDR3 DNA is TGTGCTAGTGCAGAGGGCAATCAGCCCCAGCATTTT. Amino acid sequence: CASAEGNQPQHF. V is TRBV12-5 and J is TRBJ1-5; D is undetermined. Germline loops: CDR1 LGHNT, CDR2 FRNRAP. This CDR3 has 12 residues. Between the trimmed V and J ends, which lost 7 bases and 2 bases, there was a span of 6 bases.

The genes are TRBV11-2 and TRBJ1-1; D might be TRBD1 (5 bases). Germline loops: CDR1 SGHAT, CDR2 FQNNGV. Deletions cut 1 base from V and 2 bases from J, with 8 bases between. The CDR3 is made up of 14 amino acids. CDR3 nucleotide sequence: TGTGCCAGCAGCTTAGGAGGGGAAAACACTGAAGCTTTCTTT. Its protein product is CASSLGGENTEAFF.

This chain uses TRBV2 with TRBJ2-5; D not resolved. The CDR3 totals 15 residues. CDR1 SNHLY and CDR2 FYNNEI come from the germline V gene. V was cut by 5 bases and J by 1 base, with 14 bases left in between. The CDR3 protein is CASSWAVGPQETQYF. The CDR3 coding sequence is TGTGCCAGCAGTTGGGCAGTCGGTCCCCAAGAGACCCAGTACTTC.

The V and J genes are TRBV30 and TRBJ2-3, with 14 bases lining up with TRBD2. Per germline, CDR1 GTSNPN and CDR2 SVGIG (reference sequence). The CDR3 is made up of 18 amino acids. After removal of 6 bases from V and 5 bases from J, the junction contained 16 bases not matched to a gene. This CDR3 is CACRSAWTSGGQGDTQYF. The CDR3 nucleotides read TGTGCCTGTCGTTCTGCTTGGACTAGCGGGGGGCAGGGAGATACGCAGTATTTT.

This chain joins TRBV30 and TRBJ1-1, with D perhaps matching TRBD1 (5 bases). The V end was cut by 4 bases, the J end by 6 bases, with 21 bases between. Per the germline V gene, CDR1 is GTSNPN and CDR2 is SVGIG (reference sequence). The CDR3 loop spans 15 amino acids. As DNA, the CDR3 is TGTGCCTGGACCTCTCGACAGTTGAGGGTCGCTGAAGCTTTCTTT. It codes for CAWTSRQLRVAEAFF.

The J gene is TRBJ1-4, the V gene TRBV10-3, with 9 nucleotides matching TRBD1. V lost 3 bases and J lost 8; bases outside the gene matches: 7. This CDR3 has 15 amino acids. CDR1 ENHRY and CDR2 SYGVKD come from the germline V gene. The CDR3 nucleotides are TGTGCCATCAGTGATTCGTTACAGGGGGCGGAAAAACTGTTTTTT. Translated, it gives CAISDSLQGAEKLFF.

The chain links TRBV10-1 to TRBJ2-3; D is ambiguous. Germline V gene sequence: CDR1 WNHNN, CDR2 SYGVQD (reference sequence). Between the trimmed V and J ends, which lost 5 bases and 5 bases, there was a span of 8 bases. This CDR3 has 12 residues. As DNA, the CDR3 is TGCGCCAGCAGTTCCCATGGAGATACGCAGTATTTT. As protein: CASSSHGDTQYF.

The V gene is TRBV9, the J gene TRBJ2-7; maybe TRBD1 (6 bases). The ends were cut back, 3 bases at V and 3 bases at J, with 16 bases in the middle. Germline values: CDR1 SGDLS, CDR2 YYNGEE. CDR3 length equals 15 residues. CDR3 in amino acids: CASSAEPGHFYEQYF. The DNA for the CDR3 is TGTGCCAGCAGCGCGGAACCGGGACACTTCTACGAGCAGTACTTC.

The chain combines TRBV27 with TRBJ2-7, with TRBD1 as a possible D gene (6 bases). V was cut by 6 bases and J by 1 base, with 13 bases left in between. The CDR3 loop spans 14 amino acids. Germline values: CDR1 MNHEY, CDR2 SMNVEV (reference sequence). The CDR3 is CASRNLDSSYEQYF. DNA of the CDR3: TGTGCCAGCAGAAATCTGGACAGTTCCTACGAGCAGTACTTC.